The clone carrying this TCR beta chain was recorded a few times. Its antigen is as yet unknown. The sample belongs to a study of CD8 T cells in ankylosing spondylitis. General study results and limits: Several highly homologous variants formed a TCR beta motif that appeared characteristic of ankylosing spondylitis blood. CD8+ cells made up the disease-linked clones, which were relatively rare in peripheral blood. Reportedly, significant enrichment of disease-linked clones occurred in matched ankylosing spondylitis synovial fluid.

Quantitative barcoded 5'-RACE was used to prepare TCR beta libraries. TCRdb processed the 5' RACE reads anew with MiXCR; each CDR3 protein has one entry. The sample holds 450,000 or so distinct CDR3 sequences, roughly a quarter seen once. This CDR3 is built from 14 residues. Trimming left V 5 bases short and J 3 bases short, with 11 bases between. The specimen was blood, either unsorted or a sorted T cell fraction (not recorded which). This sequence joins TRBV12-3 or TRBV12-4 and TRBJ1-3; D is unresolved. This receptor was identified in a male donor with ankylosing spondylitis. CDR3 sequence (DNA): TGTGCCAGCAGTGCAGGCCCTCATGGAAACACCATATATTTT. Translating it yields CASSAGPHGNTIYF.